What follows is one T cell receptor (beta chain) and its context. What it binds is not known. This record comes from a study of CD4 T cells in relation to SARS-CoV-2 and coronaviruses. Unexposed donor CD4+ T cells date from about 2011-2018, before the COVID-19 pandemic. Isolation of CD4+ T cells took place after about 9 days in culture. With 0 bases removed from V and 4 bases from J, the gap between germline ends came to 13 bases. Germline CDR1 and CDR2: SGDLS and YYNGEE. The CDR3 sequence is 15 residues long. Produced via immunoSEQ multiplex PCR; TCRdb's table is partial and in-frame only. This sample carries about 18,000 clones, approximately 82% of them seen once, and the ten largest clones take around 10%.

The source material was CD4+ T cells from PBMCs, cultured in vitro. The V and J genes are TRBV9 and TRBJ1-2; D unresolved. The clonotype comes from a human donor in good health. The CDR3 reads CASSVDPTFGYGYTF. The CDR3 region has the DNA TGTGCCAGCAGCGTAGATCCGACCTTCGGCTATGGCTACACCTTC.